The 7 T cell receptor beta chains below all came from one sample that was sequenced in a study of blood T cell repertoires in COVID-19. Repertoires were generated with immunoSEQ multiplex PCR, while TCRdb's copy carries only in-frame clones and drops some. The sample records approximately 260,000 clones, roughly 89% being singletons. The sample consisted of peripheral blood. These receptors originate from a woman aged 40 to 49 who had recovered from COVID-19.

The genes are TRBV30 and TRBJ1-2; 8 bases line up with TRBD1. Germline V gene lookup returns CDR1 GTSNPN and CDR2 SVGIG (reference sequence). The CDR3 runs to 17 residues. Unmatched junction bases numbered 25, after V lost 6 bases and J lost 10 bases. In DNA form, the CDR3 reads TGTGCCTGTCGGCTCTACCGGATCGGCGGGACAGGAAATGTCTACACCTTC. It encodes CACRLYRIGGTGNVYTF. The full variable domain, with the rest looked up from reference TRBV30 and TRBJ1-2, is SQTIHQWPATLVQPVGSPLSLECTVEGTSNPNLYWYRQAAGRGLQLLFYSVGIGQISSEVPQNLSASRPQDRQFILSSKKLLLSDSGFYLCACRLYRIGGTGNVYTFGSGTRLTVV.

The CDR3 is CASSAEGPRSPLHF. CDR3 nucleotides: TGTGCCAGCAGTGCGGAGGGACCTAGATCACCCCTCCACTTT. This sequence joins TRBV2 and TRBJ1-6, with a tentative D call TRBD1 (5 bases). Between the trimmed V and J ends, which lost 4 bases and 10 bases, there was a span of 14 bases. The CDR3 consists of 14 residues. Germline loops: CDR1 SNHLY, CDR2 FYNNEI.

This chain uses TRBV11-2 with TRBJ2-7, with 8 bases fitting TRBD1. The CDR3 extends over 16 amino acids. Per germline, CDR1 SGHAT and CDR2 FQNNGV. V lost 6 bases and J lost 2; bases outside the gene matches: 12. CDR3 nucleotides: TGTGCCAGCAGACCCAACTTAGGGACAGGAGCCTACGAGCAGTACTTC. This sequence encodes CASRPNLGTGAYEQYF.

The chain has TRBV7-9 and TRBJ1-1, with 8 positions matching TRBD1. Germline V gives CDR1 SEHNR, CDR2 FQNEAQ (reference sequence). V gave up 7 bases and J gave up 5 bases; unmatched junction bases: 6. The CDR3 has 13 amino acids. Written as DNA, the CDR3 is TGTGCCAGCACAAAGGACAGGGTTACTGAAGCTTTCTTT. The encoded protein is CASTKDRVTEAFF.

CDR3 sequence: CASSIKEGYTF. The CDR3 coding sequence is TGTGCCAGTAGTATTAAGGAGGGCTACACCTTC. The chain couples TRBV19 to TRBJ1-2, with D unresolved. The CDR3 has 11 residues. Trimming cost V 3 bases and J 8 bases, with 7 bases left between them. Per the germline V gene, CDR1 is LNHDA and CDR2 is SQIVND (reference sequence).

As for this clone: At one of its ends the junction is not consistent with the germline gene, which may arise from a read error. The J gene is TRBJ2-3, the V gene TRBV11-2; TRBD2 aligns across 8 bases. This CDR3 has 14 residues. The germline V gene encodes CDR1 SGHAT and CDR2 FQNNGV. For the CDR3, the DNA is TGTGCAAGCAGACGAGCGGGAGTGGGAGATACGCAGTATTTT. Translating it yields CASRRAGVGDTQYF.

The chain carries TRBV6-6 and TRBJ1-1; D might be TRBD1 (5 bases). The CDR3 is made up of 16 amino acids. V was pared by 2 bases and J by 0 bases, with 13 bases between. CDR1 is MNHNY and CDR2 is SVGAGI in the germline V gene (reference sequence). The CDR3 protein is CASSYETANLNTEAFF. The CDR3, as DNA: TGTGCCAGCAGTTACGAGACAGCAAATTTGAACACTGAAGCTTTCTTT.